This T cell receptor beta chain was sequenced for a study of blood T cell repertoires in COVID-19. Study in general: Samples came from the United States, Italy and Spain, spanning acute and convalescent COVID-19. T cells, B-cell-depleted T cells, or PBMCs supplied cDNA or gDNA.

In the original processing: The assay estimated nucleated cells by amplifying reference gene primers. Produced via immunoSEQ multiplex PCR; TCRdb's table is partial and in-frame only. That table furnishes V, J and clone size, whereas the DNA furnished D and trimming. The sample carries about 250,000 clones, approximately 85% recorded once. Trimming removed 0 bases from V and 1 base from J, with 7 bases in between. This CDR3 spans 14 amino acids. The V gene's germline CDR1 is SGHRS and CDR2 YFSETQ. Clinical history reported by participants formed the basis on which cohorts were assigned. Sample: PBMCs or T cells enriched from blood (not recorded which). The TCR was taken from a woman between 50 and 59 years old with acute COVID-19. The chain recombines TRBV5-1 with TRBJ1-1; D ambiguous. The CDR3 DNA reads as TGCGCCAGCAGCTTGGCCAGGTCGAACACTGAAGCTTTCTTT. Translation gives CASSLARSNTEAFF.